What follows is one TCR beta chain and its context. Its antigen is not identified. This specimen belongs to a study of T cell repertoires in cytomegalovirus infection. At the level of the study: Evidence of both CMV infection and a matching HLA type came from public TCR beta signatures. Broader study findings: Pooled public TCR beta family frequency picked out CMV carriers with the relevant HLA. The ex vivo response showed dominance by HLA-C-restricted CMV-specific TCR beta clonotypes.

TCRdb processed the reads anew with MiXCR; each CDR3 protein has one entry. The table includes 400,000 or so distinct CDR3 sequences, about a sixth detected once. V trimming: 5 bases; J trimming: 0 bases; junction bases outside the gene matches: 8. The CDR3 is 16 amino acids. Germline CDR1 reads SGHVS; CDR2 reads FNYEAQ. The clonotype comes from a human donor in good health (CMV status not recorded). Some clones in this sample may be carry-over from other donors' samples. The material sequenced was PBMCs. The chain recombines TRBV7-6 with TRBJ2-3, with 7 nucleotides matching TRBD1. CDR3 sequence reads: CASSLTGDLSTDTQYF. The CDR3 region has the DNA TGTGCCAGCAGCCTCACAGGGGACCTTAGCACAGATACGCAGTATTTT.